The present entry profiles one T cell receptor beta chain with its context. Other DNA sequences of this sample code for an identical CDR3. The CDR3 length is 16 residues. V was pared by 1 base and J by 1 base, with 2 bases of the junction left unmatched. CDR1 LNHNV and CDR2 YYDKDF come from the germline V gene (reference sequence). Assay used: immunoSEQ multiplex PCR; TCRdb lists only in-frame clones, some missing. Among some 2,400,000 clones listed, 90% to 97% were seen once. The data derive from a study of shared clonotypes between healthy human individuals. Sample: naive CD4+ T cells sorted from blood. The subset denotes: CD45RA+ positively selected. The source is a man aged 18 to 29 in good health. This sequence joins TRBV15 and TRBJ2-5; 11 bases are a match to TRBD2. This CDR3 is CATSRGGLAGQETQYF. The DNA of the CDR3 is TGTGCCACCAGCAGAGGTGGACTAGCGGGCCAAGAGACCCAGTACTTC.